This T cell receptor (beta chain) was retrieved from a study of cytomegalovirus exposure and HLA in healthy donors. Regarding the study as a whole: TRBV6-2, TRBV6-3 and other indistinguishable V segments were excluded. Accurate HLA-A and HLA-B prediction from TCR beta sequences was reported for most subjects. Cytomegalovirus-associated status was assigned to some 180 TCR beta chains.

CDR1 and CDR2 (germline): SSHAT, FNYEAQ (reference sequence). Trimming cost V 5 bases and J 1 base, with 14 bases left between them. The CDR3 length is 15 residues. Donors were ostensibly healthy at sampling, although undocumented immune exposures were probable. In the case of this clone: Its antigen remains unidentified.

It was with 60 Vbeta and 13 Jbeta primers that the PCR ran. The assay was immunoSEQ multiplex PCR, and TCRdb's table has in-frame clones only and misses some. The sample contains roughly 130,000 clones, about 80% of which appear only once. The source is a girl under 10 years old in good health and CMV-seronegative. The gene calls are TRBV7-7 and TRBJ1-1; tentatively, D is TRBD1 (6 bases). Sequencing was performed on PBMCs. This chain's CDR3 is CASSNRQDTNTEAFF. CDR3 bases: TGTGCCAGCAGCAACCGACAGGATACGAACACTGAAGCTTTCTTT. Complete variable domain (other parts from reference TRBV7-7 and TRBJ1-1): GAGVSQSPRYKVTKRGQDVTLRCDPISSHATLYWYQQALGQGPEFLTYFNYEAQPDKSGLPSDRFSAERPEGSISTLTIQRTEQRDSAMYRCASSNRQDTNTEAFFGQGTRLTVV.